This T cell receptor beta chain was recorded in a study of T cells in Graves' hyperthyroidism and ophthalmopathy. This clonotype was observed a handful of times. Antigen: not known. RNA transcripts provided the source from which TCR beta CDR3 regions were amplified. Researchers ran a first-round RT-PCR on the TCR CDR3 using the HTBI primer set. Each CDR3 protein gets one entry after TCRdb re-called the multiplex PCR reads with MiXCR. This table has about 180,000 distinct CDR3 sequences, around 15% appearing once. With V trimmed by 6 bases and J by 4 bases, 11 bases remained unmatched. From germline, CDR1 is LGHNA and CDR2 YNFKEQ. The CDR3 is 15 residues long. General observations from the study: In the analysis, a 13 V-J model separated ophthalmopathy from stable hyperthyroidism.

Exclusion criteria comprised uncontrolled infection, other autoimmune disease, pregnancy or lactation. The origin of this receptor is a woman between 45 and 65 years old with Graves' hyperthyroidism. This rearrangement joins TRBV4-2 to TRBJ1-2; 7 positions agree with TRBD1. The sample taken for sequencing was blood. CDR3: CASSPRREGAYGYTF. The CDR3 coding sequence is TGTGCCAGCAGTCCCCGCCGAGAGGGGGCCTATGGCTACACCTTC.